This T cell receptor beta chain came from a study of OX40 agonist ivuxolimab in advanced cancers. Whole-study context: The study enrolled dose-escalation patients with hepatocellular carcinoma, melanoma, renal cell or head and neck cancer.

Data came from immunoSEQ multiplex PCR; TCRdb stores just in-frame clones and leaves some out. The sample has about 66,000 clones, approximately 81% seen once. The receptor comes from an adult with an advanced solid tumor such as melanoma, head and neck, liver or kidney cancer. The starting material was CD4+ or CD8+ T cells sorted from blood, obtained in a trial of the OX40 agonist ivuxolimab.

CDR3 DNA sequence: TGCGCCAGCAGTGACCCGAGCGGGAGCTCCTACAATGAGCAGTTCTTC. Translation gives CASSDPSGSSYNEQFF. The chain is built from TRBV10-1 and TRBJ2-1, with TRBD2 matching over 8 bases. The germline V gene encodes CDR1 WNHNN and CDR2 SYGVQD (reference sequence). With V trimmed by 3 bases and J by 0 bases, 4 bases remained unmatched. The CDR3 loop spans 16 amino acids.